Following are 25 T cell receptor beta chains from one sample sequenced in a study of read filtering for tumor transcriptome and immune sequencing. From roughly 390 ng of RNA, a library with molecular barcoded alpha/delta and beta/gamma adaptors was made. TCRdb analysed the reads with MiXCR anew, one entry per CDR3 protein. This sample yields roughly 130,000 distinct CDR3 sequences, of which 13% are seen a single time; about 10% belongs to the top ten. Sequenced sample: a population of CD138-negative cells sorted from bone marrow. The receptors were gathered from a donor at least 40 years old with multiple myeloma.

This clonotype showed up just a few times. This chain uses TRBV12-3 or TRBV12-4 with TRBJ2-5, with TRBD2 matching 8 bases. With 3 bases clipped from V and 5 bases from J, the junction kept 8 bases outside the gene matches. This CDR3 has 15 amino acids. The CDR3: CASSLTGGRGETQYF. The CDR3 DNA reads TGTGCCAGCAGTTTGACGGGGGGGCGTGGGGAGACCCAGTACTTC.

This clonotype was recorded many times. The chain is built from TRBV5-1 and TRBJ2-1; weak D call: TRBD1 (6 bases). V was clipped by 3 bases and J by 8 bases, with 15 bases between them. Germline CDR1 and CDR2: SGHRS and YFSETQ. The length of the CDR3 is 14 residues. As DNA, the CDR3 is TGCGCCAGCAGCTCCGAAAAACAGGGAGATGAGCAGTTCTTC. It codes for CASSSEKQGDEQFF.

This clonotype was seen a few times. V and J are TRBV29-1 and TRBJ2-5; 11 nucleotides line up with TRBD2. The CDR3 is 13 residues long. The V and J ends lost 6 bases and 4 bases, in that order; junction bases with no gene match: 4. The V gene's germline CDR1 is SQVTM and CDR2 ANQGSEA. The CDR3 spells CSVLAGGIETQYF. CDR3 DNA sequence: TGCAGCGTCCTAGCGGGAGGAATAGAGACCCAGTACTTC.

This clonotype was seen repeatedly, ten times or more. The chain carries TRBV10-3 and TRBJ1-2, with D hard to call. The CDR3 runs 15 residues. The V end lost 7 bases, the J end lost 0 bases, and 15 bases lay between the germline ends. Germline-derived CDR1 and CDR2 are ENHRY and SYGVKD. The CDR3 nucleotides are TGTGCCATCACCTACAATCAGGAAGCTAACTATGGCTACACCTTC. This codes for CAITYNQEANYGYTF.

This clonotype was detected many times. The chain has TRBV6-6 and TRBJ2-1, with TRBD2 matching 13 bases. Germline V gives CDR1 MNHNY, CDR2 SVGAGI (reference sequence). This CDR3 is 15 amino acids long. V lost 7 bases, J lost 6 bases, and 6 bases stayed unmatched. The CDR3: CASTRTSGRGNEQFF. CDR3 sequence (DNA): TGTGCCAGCACCAGGACTAGCGGGAGAGGCAATGAGCAGTTCTTC.

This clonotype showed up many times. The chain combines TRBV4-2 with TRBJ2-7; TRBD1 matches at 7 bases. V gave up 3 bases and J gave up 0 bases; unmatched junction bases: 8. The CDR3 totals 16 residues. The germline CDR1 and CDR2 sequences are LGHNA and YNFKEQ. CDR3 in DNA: TGTGCCAGCAGCCAGCAGTTCCGGGACAGCTCCTACGAGCAGTACTTC. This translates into CASSQQFRDSSYEQYF.

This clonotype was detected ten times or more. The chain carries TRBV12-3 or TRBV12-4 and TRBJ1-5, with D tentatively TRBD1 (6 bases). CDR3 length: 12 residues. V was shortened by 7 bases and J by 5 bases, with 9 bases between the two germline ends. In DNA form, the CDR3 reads TGTGCCAGCACCCACAGGGATCAGCCCCAGCATTTT. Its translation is CASTHRDQPQHF.

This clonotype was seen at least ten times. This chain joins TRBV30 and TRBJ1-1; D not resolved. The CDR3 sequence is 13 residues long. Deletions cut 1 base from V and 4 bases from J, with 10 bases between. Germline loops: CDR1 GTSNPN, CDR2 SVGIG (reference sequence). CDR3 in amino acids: CAWSGSGGTEAFF. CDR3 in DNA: TGTGCCTGGAGTGGTTCAGGTGGCACTGAAGCTTTCTTT.

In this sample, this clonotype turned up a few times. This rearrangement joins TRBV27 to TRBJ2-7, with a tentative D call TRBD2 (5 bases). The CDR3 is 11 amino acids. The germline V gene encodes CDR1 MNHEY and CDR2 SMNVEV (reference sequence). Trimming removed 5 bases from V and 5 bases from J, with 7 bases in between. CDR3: CASSRGNEQYF. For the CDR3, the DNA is TGTGCCAGCAGTAGAGGGAACGAGCAGTACTTC.

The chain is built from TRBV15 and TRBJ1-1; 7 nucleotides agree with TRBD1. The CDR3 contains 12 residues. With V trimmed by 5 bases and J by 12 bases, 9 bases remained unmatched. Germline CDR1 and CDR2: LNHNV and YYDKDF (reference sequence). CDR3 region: CATSPEGAKTFF. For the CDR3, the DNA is TGTGCCACCAGCCCCGAGGGGGCCAAGACTTTCTTT.

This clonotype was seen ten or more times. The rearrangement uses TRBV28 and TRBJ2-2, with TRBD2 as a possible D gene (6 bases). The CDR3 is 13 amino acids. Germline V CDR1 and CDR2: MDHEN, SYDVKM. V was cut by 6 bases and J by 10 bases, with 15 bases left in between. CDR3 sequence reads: CASRGTPSPELFF. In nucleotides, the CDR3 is TGTGCCAGCAGGGGGACTCCTTCCCCGGAGCTGTTTTTT.

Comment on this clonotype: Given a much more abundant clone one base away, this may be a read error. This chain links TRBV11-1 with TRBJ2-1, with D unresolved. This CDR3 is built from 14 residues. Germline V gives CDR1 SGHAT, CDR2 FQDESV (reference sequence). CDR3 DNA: TGTGCCAGCAGCTTAGACAGCTCCTACAATGAGCGGTTCTTC. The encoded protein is CASSLDSSYNERFF.

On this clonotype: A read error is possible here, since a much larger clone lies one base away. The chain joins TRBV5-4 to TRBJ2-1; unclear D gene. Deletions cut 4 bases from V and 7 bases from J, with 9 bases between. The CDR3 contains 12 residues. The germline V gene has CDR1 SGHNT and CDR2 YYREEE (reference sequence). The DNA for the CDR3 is TGTGCCAGCAGCCACACGAGGAATGAGCAGTTCTTC. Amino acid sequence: CASSHTRNEQFF.

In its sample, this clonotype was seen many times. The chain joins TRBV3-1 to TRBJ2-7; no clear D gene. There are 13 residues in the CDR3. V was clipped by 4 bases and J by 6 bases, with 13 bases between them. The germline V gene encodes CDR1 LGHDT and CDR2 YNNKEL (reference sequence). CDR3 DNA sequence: TGTGCCAGCAGCCTAGTAGATTCGGGCGAGCAGTACTTC. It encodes CASSLVDSGEQYF.

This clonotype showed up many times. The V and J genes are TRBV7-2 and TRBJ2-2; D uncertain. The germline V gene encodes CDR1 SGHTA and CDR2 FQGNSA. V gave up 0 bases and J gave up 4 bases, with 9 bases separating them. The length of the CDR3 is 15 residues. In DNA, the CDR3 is TGTGCCAGCAGCTTAGCCCCCTCAGCCACCGGGGAGCTGTTTTTT. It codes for CASSLAPSATGELFF.

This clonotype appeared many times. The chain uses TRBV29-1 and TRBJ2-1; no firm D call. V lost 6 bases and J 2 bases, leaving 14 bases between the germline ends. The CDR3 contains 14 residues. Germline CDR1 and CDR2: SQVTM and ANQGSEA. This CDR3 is CSVATLSAYNEQFF. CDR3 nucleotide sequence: TGCAGCGTCGCCACACTGAGCGCCTACAATGAGCAGTTCTTC.

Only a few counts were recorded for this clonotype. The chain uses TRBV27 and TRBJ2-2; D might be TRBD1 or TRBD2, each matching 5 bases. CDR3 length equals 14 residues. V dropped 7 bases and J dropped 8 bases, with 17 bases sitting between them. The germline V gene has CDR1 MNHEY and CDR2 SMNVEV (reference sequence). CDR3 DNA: TGTGCCAGCACCCGGGACCCCCTTGGGGGGGAGCTGTTTTTT. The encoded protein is CASTRDPLGGELFF.

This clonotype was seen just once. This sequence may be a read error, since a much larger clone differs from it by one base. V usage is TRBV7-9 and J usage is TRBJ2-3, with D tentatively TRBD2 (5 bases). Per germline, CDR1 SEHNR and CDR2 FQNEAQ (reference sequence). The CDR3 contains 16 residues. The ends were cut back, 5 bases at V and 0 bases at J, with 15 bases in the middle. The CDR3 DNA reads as TGTGCCAGCAGCCCCGCCTCCGGGGATAGCACAGATACGCAGTATTTT. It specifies CASSPASGDSTDTQYF.

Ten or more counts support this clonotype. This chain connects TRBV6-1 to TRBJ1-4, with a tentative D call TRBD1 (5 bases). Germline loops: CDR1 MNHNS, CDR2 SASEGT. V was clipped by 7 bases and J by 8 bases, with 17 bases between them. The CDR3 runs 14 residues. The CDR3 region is CASKLTGGREKLFF. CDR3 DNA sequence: TGTGCCAGCAAATTAACGGGGGGAAGAGAAAAACTGTTTTTT.

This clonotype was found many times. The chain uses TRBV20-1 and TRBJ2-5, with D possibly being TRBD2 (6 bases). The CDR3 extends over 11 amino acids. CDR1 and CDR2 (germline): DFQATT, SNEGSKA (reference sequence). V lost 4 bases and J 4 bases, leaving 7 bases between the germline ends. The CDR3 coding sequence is TGCAGTGCTACCGGGGGAGAGACCCAGTACTTC. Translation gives CSATGGETQYF.

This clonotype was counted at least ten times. The CDR3 DNA follows: TGCGCCAGCAGTGGGGTTAACACCGGGGAGCTGTTTTTT. Protein sequence: CASSGVNTGELFF. The chain carries TRBV10-2 and TRBJ2-2; D unresolved. V dropped 4 bases and J dropped 2 bases, with 5 bases sitting between them. CDR3 length: 13 amino acids. Germline CDR1 and CDR2: WSHSY and SAAADI.

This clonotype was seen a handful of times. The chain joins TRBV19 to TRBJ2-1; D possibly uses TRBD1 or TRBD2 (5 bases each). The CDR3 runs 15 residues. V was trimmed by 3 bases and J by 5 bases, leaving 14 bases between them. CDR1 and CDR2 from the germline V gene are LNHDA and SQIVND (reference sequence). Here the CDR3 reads CASSIQGVRNNEQFF. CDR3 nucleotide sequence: TGTGCCAGTAGTATTCAGGGAGTTAGGAACAATGAGCAGTTCTTC.

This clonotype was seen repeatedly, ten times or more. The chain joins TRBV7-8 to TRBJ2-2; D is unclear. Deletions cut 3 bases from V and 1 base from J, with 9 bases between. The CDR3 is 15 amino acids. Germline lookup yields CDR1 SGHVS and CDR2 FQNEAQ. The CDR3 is CASSFSTVNTGELFF. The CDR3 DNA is TGTGCCAGCAGCTTTTCGACGGTGAACACCGGGGAGCTGTTTTTT.

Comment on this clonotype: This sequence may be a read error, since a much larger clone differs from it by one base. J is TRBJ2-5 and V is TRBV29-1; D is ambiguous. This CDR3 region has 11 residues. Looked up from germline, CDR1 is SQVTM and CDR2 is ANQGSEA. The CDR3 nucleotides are TGCAGCGTTGAACGGCAAGAGCCCCAGTACTTC. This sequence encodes CSVERQEPQYF.

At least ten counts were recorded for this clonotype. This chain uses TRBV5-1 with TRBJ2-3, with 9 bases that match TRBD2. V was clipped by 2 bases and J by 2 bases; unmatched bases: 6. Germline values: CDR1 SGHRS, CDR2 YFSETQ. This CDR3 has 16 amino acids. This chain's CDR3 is CASSLRLAELTDTQYF. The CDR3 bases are TGCGCCAGCAGCTTACGACTAGCGGAGCTCACAGATACGCAGTATTTT.